These T cell receptor beta chains were read from a single sample in a study of blood T cell repertoires in COVID-19. The assay was immunoSEQ multiplex PCR, and TCRdb's table has in-frame clones only and misses some. The table has a few hundred thousand clones, around three quarters seen once. The sequenced material came from peripheral blood. The receptors originated from a woman in her 70s with acute or convalescent COVID-19. Both conserved end residues are part of each CDR3. The order of the fields is J gene, V gene, CDR3 protein.

J gene: TRBJ2-2
V gene: TRBV4-1
CDR3 protein: CATRLAGGRSGELFF

J gene: TRBJ1-1
V gene: TRBV5-4
CDR3 protein: CASSLTGVISEAFF

J gene: TRBJ2-1
V gene: TRBV9
CDR3 protein: CASSAGNVILNEQFF

J gene: TRBJ1-5
V gene: TRBV5-1
CDR3 protein: CARSLGVGGAGEPQHF

J gene: TRBJ2-2
V gene: TRBV7-3
CDR3 protein: CASSLGLRAANTGELFF

J gene: TRBJ2-3
V gene: TRBV10-3
CDR3 protein: CAISGWVERGSGNTQYF

J gene: TRBJ2-5
V gene: TRBV4-3
CDR3 protein: CASSQGTVASGYRETQYF

J gene: TRBJ1-2
V gene: TRBV5-4
CDR3 protein: CASSLASGQDGYTF

J gene: TRBJ2-2
V gene: TRBV11-2
CDR3 protein: CASSLRFSGVGTGELFF

J gene: TRBJ1-2
V gene: TRBV12-3/TRBV12-4
CDR3 protein: CASSRDRVYGYTF

J gene: TRBJ1-5
V gene: TRBV2
CDR3 protein: CASSGSRQGGGQPQHF

J gene: TRBJ2-1
V gene: TRBV7-6
CDR3 protein: CASSSWTGTEQFF

J gene: TRBJ1-1
V gene: TRBV5-1
CDR3 protein: CASSLEGGRNTEAFF

J gene: TRBJ2-5
V gene: TRBV5-1
CDR3 protein: CASSLFLQGQETQYF

J gene: TRBJ1-5
V gene: TRBV3-1/TRBV3-2
CDR3 protein: CASSQNRHSNQPQHF

J gene: TRBJ2-3
V gene: TRBV3-1/TRBV3-2
CDR3 protein: CASSRGGGADTQYF

J gene: TRBJ1-1
V gene: TRBV2
CDR3 protein: CASSKDMNTEAFF

J gene: TRBJ1-6
V gene: TRBV9
CDR3 protein: CASSVWDRDNSPLHF

J gene: TRBJ1-4
V gene: TRBV2
CDR3 protein: CASSPRQGNEKLFF

J gene: TRBJ1-2
V gene: TRBV13
CDR3 protein: CASSLADWTGDGYTF

J gene: TRBJ2-1
V gene: TRBV7-2
CDR3 protein: CASTRTGPNYNEQFF

J gene: TRBJ2-1
V gene: TRBV5-4
CDR3 protein: CASSLGGGAYNEQFF

J gene: TRBJ1-1
V gene: TRBV11-2
CDR3 protein: CASSLDPTYEAFF

J gene: TRBJ1-4
V gene: TRBV5-6
CDR3 protein: CASSLAGTGVTNEKLFF

J gene: TRBJ1-1
V gene: TRBV4-1
CDR3 protein: CASSQGGQGGAEAFF

J gene: TRBJ1-1
V gene: TRBV30
CDR3 protein: CAWTGGHSNTEAFF

J gene: TRBJ2-3
V gene: TRBV6-5
CDR3 protein: CASATERTDTQYF

J gene: TRBJ1-1
V gene: TRBV24-1
CDR3 protein: CATSDFVSGDTEAFF

J gene: TRBJ2-7
V gene: TRBV7-6
CDR3 protein: CASSGQYSYEQYF

J gene: TRBJ2-1
V gene: TRBV7-3
CDR3 protein: CASSSGWVATHNEQFF

J gene: TRBJ2-5
V gene: TRBV5-1
CDR3 protein: CASSLLQGQETQYF

J gene: TRBJ2-7
V gene: TRBV4-2
CDR3 protein: CASSRLGAEYEQYF

J gene: TRBJ1-2
V gene: TRBV19
CDR3 protein: CASSISWMKLGRLNYGYTF

J gene: TRBJ2-1
V gene: TRBV2
CDR3 protein: CASSERAGGLNEQFF

J gene: TRBJ1-2
V gene: TRBV19
CDR3 protein: CASISQGIYGYTF

J gene: TRBJ2-2
V gene: TRBV24-1
CDR3 protein: CATSVVGGTGELFF

J gene: TRBJ2-3
V gene: TRBV15
CDR3 protein: CATSRASSGGLGGAGGDTQYF

J gene: TRBJ2-7
V gene: TRBV3-1/TRBV3-2
CDR3 protein: CASRPGGVSGEQYF

J gene: TRBJ2-7
V gene: TRBV21-1
CDR3 protein: CPRDRPYYEQYF

J gene: TRBJ1-5
V gene: TRBV3-1/TRBV3-2
CDR3 protein: CASSLRDQPQHF

J gene: TRBJ2-5
V gene: TRBV4-2
CDR3 protein: CASSQGLQETQYF

J gene: TRBJ2-7
V gene: TRBV19
CDR3 protein: CASRKGTGGGGEQYF

J gene: TRBJ1-5
V gene: TRBV7-9
CDR3 protein: CASSSQDSPQQPQHF

J gene: TRBJ2-1
V gene: TRBV24-1
CDR3 protein: CATSDLPWTSGVSREQFF

J gene: TRBJ1-6
V gene: TRBV19
CDR3 protein: CASSNTGTGGISPLHF

J gene: TRBJ2-1
V gene: TRBV7-2
CDR3 protein: CASSSRKGARGEQFF